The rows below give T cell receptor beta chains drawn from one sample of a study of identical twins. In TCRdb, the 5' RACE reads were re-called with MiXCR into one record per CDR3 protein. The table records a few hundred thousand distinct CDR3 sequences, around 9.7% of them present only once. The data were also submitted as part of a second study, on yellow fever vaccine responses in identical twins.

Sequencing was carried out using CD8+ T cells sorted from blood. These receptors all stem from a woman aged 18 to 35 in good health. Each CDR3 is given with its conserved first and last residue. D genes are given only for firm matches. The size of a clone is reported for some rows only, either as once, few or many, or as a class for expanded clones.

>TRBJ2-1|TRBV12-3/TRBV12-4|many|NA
TGTGCCAGCAGTTTAGGGCCTAACCCATACAATGAGCAGTTCTTC
CASSLGPNPYNEQFF
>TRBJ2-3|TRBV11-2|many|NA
TGTGCCAGCAGCATCAGCTCCGATTTATCAGATACGCAGTATTTT
CASSISSDLSDTQYF
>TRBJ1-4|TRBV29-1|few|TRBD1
TGCAGCGTTTCCGGACAGGGGGAGGATACTGAAAAACTGTTTTTT
CSVSGQGEDTEKLFF
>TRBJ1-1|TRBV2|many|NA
TGTGCCAGCAGTGAATACTCGCAGTCTGACATGAACACTGAAGCTTTCTTT
CASSEYSQSDMNTEAFF
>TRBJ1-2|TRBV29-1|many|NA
TGCAGCGCCGACGGGGGGAGGAGGTATGGCTACACCTTC
CSADGGRRYGYTF
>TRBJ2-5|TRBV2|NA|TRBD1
TGTGCCAGACAGGGGAGCAACCAAGAGACCCAGTACTTC
CARQGSNQETQYF
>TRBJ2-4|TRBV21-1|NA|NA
TGTGCCAGCAGCGGCTCGGGACTAGCCAAAAACATTCAGTACTTC
CASSGSGLAKNIQYF
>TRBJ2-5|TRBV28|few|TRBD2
TGTGCCAGCACCATGAGACTAGCGGGAGAGACCCAGTACTTC
CASTMRLAGETQYF
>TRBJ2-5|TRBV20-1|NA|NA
TGCAGTGCTAGGGAGGTCAGGGTTCAAGAGACCCAGTACTTC
CSAREVRVQETQYF
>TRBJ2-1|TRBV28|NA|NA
TGTGCCAGCAGTCCTGAGACAGGTAACACAGAAGAGCAGTTCTTC
CASSPETGNTEEQFF
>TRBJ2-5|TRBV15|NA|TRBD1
TGTGCCACCAGCAGGGCCGGGGGACAGGGTCTTCGAACCACCACGGAGACCCAGTACTTC
CATSRAGGQGLRTTTETQYF
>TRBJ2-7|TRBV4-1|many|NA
TGCGCCAGCAGCCAAGGGAGCGGCTACGAGCAGTACTTC
CASSQGSGYEQYF
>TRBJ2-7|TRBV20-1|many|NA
TGCAGTGCTAGACAGCAGGGCTACGAGCAGTACTTC
CSARQQGYEQYF
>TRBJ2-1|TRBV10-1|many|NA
TGCGCCAGCAGCCTGGCGGGGGCCCTCTCCTACAATGAGCAGTTCTTC
CASSLAGALSYNEQFF
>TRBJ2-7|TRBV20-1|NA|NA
TGCAGTGCTAGAGATCTTGAGGGGACCCACTCCTACGAGCAGTACTTC
CSARDLEGTHSYEQYF
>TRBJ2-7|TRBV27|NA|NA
TGTGCCAGCAGTTTATGGGGTCACTCCTCCTACGAGCAGTACTTC
CASSLWGHSSYEQYF
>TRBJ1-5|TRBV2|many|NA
TGCGCCAGCAGCTCCGATGGGCCCCAGCATTTT
CASSSDGPQHF
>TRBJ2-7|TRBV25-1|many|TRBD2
TGTGCCAGCAGTGAATGGTCCCTAGCGGCCTCCTACGAGCAGTACTTC
CASSEWSLAASYEQYF
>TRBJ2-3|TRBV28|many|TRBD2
TGTGCCAGCAGTTTATTGCCCAGACTAGCGGGGGGCACAGATACGCAGTATTTT
CASSLLPRLAGGTDTQYF
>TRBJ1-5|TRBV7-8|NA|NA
TGTGCCAGCAGCGGGTCTGAGGCGATTTTTCAGCCCCAGCATTTT
CASSGSEAIFQPQHF
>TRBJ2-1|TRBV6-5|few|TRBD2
TGTGCCAGCAGTTGGCGGACTAGCGCAAATGAGCAGTTCTTC
CASSWRTSANEQFF
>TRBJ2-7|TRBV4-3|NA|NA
TGCGCCAGCAGCCAAGATTACGACTGGATCTACGAGCAGTACTTC
CASSQDYDWIYEQYF
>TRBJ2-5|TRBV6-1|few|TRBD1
TGTGCCAGCAGTGAAATGGCAGGGGGCGAGAAAGAGACCCAGTACTTC
CASSEMAGGEKETQYF
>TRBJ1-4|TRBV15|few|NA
TGTGCCACCAGGAGGACAGATGAAGAAAAACTGTTTTTT
CATRRTDEEKLFF
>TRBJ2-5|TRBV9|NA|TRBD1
TGTGCCAGCAGCGTAGATGGGACAGGGTCCGAGACCCAGTACTTC
CASSVDGTGSETQYF
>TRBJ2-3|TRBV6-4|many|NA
TGTGCCAGCAGTGCCGATAGCCCGCCGCATACGCAGTATTTT
CASSADSPPHTQYF
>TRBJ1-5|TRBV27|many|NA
TGTGCCAGCAGTTTACACTACAGGGCCCGCTATCAGCCCCAGCATTTT
CASSLHYRARYQPQHF
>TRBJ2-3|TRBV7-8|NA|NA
TGTGCCAGCCGATTGGGCGCAGGTACAGATACGCAGTATTTT
CASRLGAGTDTQYF
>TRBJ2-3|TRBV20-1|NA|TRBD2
TGCAGTGCTCCGGGTTGGGAACGGGGGGGCGGAGATACGCAGTATTTT
CSAPGWERGGGDTQYF
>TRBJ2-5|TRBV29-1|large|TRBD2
TGCAGCGGGACTAGCGGGCCAGAGACCCAGTACTTC
CSGTSGPETQYF
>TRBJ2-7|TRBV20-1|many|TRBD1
TGCAGTGCCGGGAAAGCCGGGACAGTCCCCTACGAGCAGTACTTC
CSAGKAGTVPYEQYF
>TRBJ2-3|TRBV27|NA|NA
TGTGCCAGCAGTCAAACCCCGATAAGCACAGATACGCAGTATTTT
CASSQTPISTDTQYF
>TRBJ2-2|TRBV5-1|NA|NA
TGCGCCAGCAGGTTGTTTGGCCACGATACCGGGGAGCTGTTTTTT
CASRLFGHDTGELFF
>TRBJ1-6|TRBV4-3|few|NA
TGCGCCAGCAGCCAAGACGGGGATCCAAGGTCACCCCTCCACTTT
CASSQDGDPRSPLHF
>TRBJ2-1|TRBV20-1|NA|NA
TGCAGTGCATTCGGGACCGTTTGGGGCAATGAGCAGTTCTTC
CSAFGTVWGNEQFF
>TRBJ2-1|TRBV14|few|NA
TGTGCCAGCAGCCACCTTTTTGGGGGGTACAATGAGCAGTTCTTC
CASSHLFGGYNEQFF
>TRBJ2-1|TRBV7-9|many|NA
TGTGCCAGCAGCGGGGACATCCATGAGCAGTTCTTC
CASSGDIHEQFF
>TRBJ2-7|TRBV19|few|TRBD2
TGTGCCAGTAGTATAAAAGCGGGGGCTCGTCGGGAGCAGTACTTC
CASSIKAGARREQYF
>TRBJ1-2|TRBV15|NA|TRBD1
TGTGCCACCAGCAGAGAGACCCGGGACAGGGCCCTTAACTATGGCTACACCTTC
CATSRETRDRALNYGYTF
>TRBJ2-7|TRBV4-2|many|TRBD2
TGTGCCAGCAGCCAAGATGCTAGCGGGATAGTTATCGAGCAGTACTTC
CASSQDASGIVIEQYF
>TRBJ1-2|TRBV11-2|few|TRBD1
TGTGCCAGCAGCCCCGGGACAGGGAATGGCTACACCTTC
CASSPGTGNGYTF